Shown below are 26 T cell receptor beta chains from a single sample sequenced in a study of blood T cell repertoires in COVID-19. Measured with immunoSEQ multiplex PCR; TCRdb has only the in-frame clones, and not every one. The sample holds about 180,000 clones, more than 75% seen once. Sequenced input: PBMCs or T cells enriched from blood (not recorded which). Receptors were obtained from a man in his fifties or sixties who had been exposed to COVID-19.

The chain joins TRBV14 to TRBJ2-5; TRBD1 aligns across 12 bases. This CDR3 is 15 amino acids long. With V trimmed by 4 bases and J by 4 bases, 4 bases remained unmatched. The germline CDR1 and CDR2 sequences are SGHDN and FVKESK. The CDR3 DNA follows: TGTGCCAGCAGCCCCCGGGACAGGGGGCGAGAGACCCAGTACTTC. Its translation: CASSPRDRGRETQYF. The variable domain in full, completed from reference TRBV14 and TRBJ2-5, reads EAGVTQFPSHSVIEKGQTVTLRCDPISGHDNLYWYRRVMGKEIKFLLHFVKESKQDESGMPNNRFLAERTGGTYSTLKVQPAELEDSGVYFCASSPRDRGRETQYFGPGTRLLVL.

CDR3 nucleotide sequence: TGTGCCAGCAGCGCGCAGGGGGTCAACACCGGGGAGCTGTTTTTT. This translates into CASSAQGVNTGELFF. This chain joins TRBV11-2 and TRBJ2-2, with 7 bases that match TRBD1. From germline, CDR1 is SGHAT and CDR2 FQNNGV. This CDR3 comprises 15 residues. With 5 bases clipped from V and 2 bases from J, the junction kept 5 bases outside the gene matches.

J is TRBJ2-7 and V is TRBV19, with D possibly being TRBD1 (5 bases). V lost 5 bases and J 3 bases, leaving 14 bases between the germline ends. This CDR3 is built from 14 residues. CDR1 is LNHDA, CDR2 SQIVND, per germline (reference sequence). The CDR3 spells CASSLRWGRYEQYF. The CDR3 DNA reads TGTGCCAGTAGTCTGCGGTGGGGCCGCTACGAGCAGTACTTC.

The count of this clone is one. The chain joins TRBV6-5 to TRBJ2-7; 9 bases are a match to TRBD2. Germline loops: CDR1 MNHEY, CDR2 SVGAGI. Trimming took 6 bases from V and 2 from J; bases not matched to a gene: 5. This CDR3 region has 14 residues. CDR3 in DNA: TGTGCCAGCAGCTTAGCGGGAGCCACCTACGAGCAGTACTTC. Protein: CASSLAGATYEQYF.

This rearrangement joins TRBV7-2 to TRBJ2-3; TRBD2 matches 15 bases. V lost 4 bases, J lost 0 bases, and 5 bases stayed unmatched. Germline V gene data show CDR1 as SGHTA and CDR2 as FQGNSA. The CDR3 length is 18 residues. The CDR3, as DNA: TGTGCCAGCAGCTCTTGGACTAGCGGGAGGGTTAGCACAGATACGCAGTATTTT. Translated: CASSSWTSGRVSTDTQYF. The full variable domain, with the rest looked up from reference TRBV7-2 and TRBJ2-3, is GAGVSQSPSNKVTEKGKDVELRCDPISGHTALYWYRQSLGQGLEFLIYFQGNSAPDKSGLPSDRFSAERTGGSVSTLTIQRTQQEDSAVYLCASSSWTSGRVSTDTQYFGPGTRLTVL.

Only one count was recorded for this clone. The rearrangement joins TRBV11-2 to TRBJ2-1, with a weak D call TRBD1 (6 bases). Per germline, CDR1 SGHAT and CDR2 FQNNGV. V was cut by 5 bases and J by 8 bases, with 10 bases left in between. The CDR3 is 12 residues long. CDR3 loop: CASSPEGDEQFF. The CDR3 DNA reads as TGTGCCAGCAGCCCAGAGGGGGATGAGCAGTTCTTC.

The J gene is TRBJ2-7, the V gene TRBV27; TRBD1 is a possible D gene (5 bases). The CDR3 runs to 16 residues. The V and J ends lost 0 bases and 2 bases respectively, with 14 bases between them. The germline CDR1 and CDR2 sequences are MNHEY and SMNVEV (reference sequence). In nucleotides, the CDR3 is TGTGCCAGCAGTTTATCTACTGTGACAGCCACCTACGAGCAGTACTTC. As protein: CASSLSTVTATYEQYF.

The chain uses TRBV21-1 and TRBJ2-7; the table calls TRBD2, which could not be checked here. TRBV21-1 represents a pseudogene. The CDR3 has 12 residues. CDR3 protein: CASSNGGYEQYF. CDR3 DNA: TGTGCCAGCAGCAACGGGGGCTACGAGCAGTACTTC.

V is TRBV6-5 and J is TRBJ2-3, with unresolved D. The CDR3 contains 14 residues. The germline V gene has CDR1 MNHEY and CDR2 SVGAGI. Deletions cut 0 bases from V and 4 bases from J, with 8 bases between. Written as DNA, the CDR3 is TGTGCCAGCAGTTACTCTTCAGGCCCAGATACGCAGTATTTT. It yields the protein CASSYSSGPDTQYF.

This clone was picked up one time. The chain combines TRBV12-3 or TRBV12-4 with TRBJ2-2, with D perhaps matching TRBD1 (5 bases). The CDR3 length is 13 residues. Trimming removed 7 bases from V and 4 bases from J, with 10 bases in between. The CDR3 nucleotides read TGTGCCAGCATGCTGACAGCCACCGGGGAGCTGTTTTTT. Its translation is CASMLTATGELFF.

V gene TRBV21-1 combines with J gene TRBJ2-3; the D call in the table, TRBD2, was not verified against the DNA. TRBV21-1 is a listed pseudogene. The length of the CDR3 is 19 residues. Here the CDR3 reads CASSKNTSGRVGRTDTQYF. The CDR3 coding sequence is TGTGCCAGCAGCAAAAACACTAGCGGGAGGGTTGGACGCACAGATACGCAGTATTTT.

The chain has TRBV5-8 and TRBJ1-5, with 9 bases identical to TRBD1. The J segment lost 5 bases and the V segment lost 1 base, leaving 4 bases of the junction unmatched. CDR3 length equals 15 residues. CDR1 and CDR2 from the germline V gene are SGHTS and YDEGEE. Written as DNA, the CDR3 is TGTGCCAGCAGCTTGTTCGGGACAGGGTATCAGCCCCAGCATTTT. Its protein product is CASSLFGTGYQPQHF.

This clone is a singleton in its sample. V is TRBV20-1 and J is TRBJ1-4, with 9 bases fitting TRBD1. V trimming: 3 bases; J trimming: 2 bases; junction bases outside the gene matches: 1. Germline assignment: CDR1 DFQATT and CDR2 SNEGSKA (reference sequence). The CDR3 has 14 residues. The DNA for the CDR3 is TGCAGTGCTAGTGGGACAGGGACTAATGAAAAACTGTTTTTT. Residues: CSASGTGTNEKLFF.

CDR3 loop: CASSTEDRGMSRVSNQPQHF. The CDR3 DNA reads as TGCGCCAGCAGCACGGAGGACAGGGGGATGAGTCGGGTTAGCAATCAGCCCCAGCATTTT. V and J are TRBV23-1 and TRBJ1-5; TRBD1 aligns across 10 bases. TRBV23-1 is given ORF status, its function remaining uncertain. The ends lost 6 bases at V and 0 bases at J; junction bases unmatched: 17. There are 20 residues in the CDR3.

This rearrangement joins TRBV6-5 to TRBJ2-1, with D possibly matching TRBD1 (6 bases). Germline CDR1 reads MNHEY; CDR2 reads SVGAGI. The V end was cut by 0 bases, the J end by 8 bases, with 17 bases between. CDR3 length equals 16 residues. The CDR3 nucleotides are TGTGCCAGCAGTTACTCTAACAGGGCCTCCTCTTATGAGCAGTTCTTC. Residues: CASSYSNRASSYEQFF.

In this sample, this clone turned up a few times. The chain has TRBV6-5 and TRBJ2-5, with TRBD2 matching over 10 bases. The germline V gene has CDR1 MNHEY and CDR2 SVGAGI. Trimming cost V 7 bases and J 5 bases; bases outside gene matches: 10. The CDR3 is made up of 15 amino acids. CDR3 bases: TGTGCCAGCAAACCGCTAGCGGGAGCAGGGGAGACCCAGTACTTC. Residues: CASKPLAGAGETQYF.

This clone was found once. The V and J genes are TRBV10-3 and TRBJ2-5, with TRBD1 identical over 9 bases. The CDR3 loop spans 14 amino acids. The V gene's germline CDR1 is ENHRY and CDR2 SYGVKD. Losses at the gene ends were 4 bases for V and 4 bases for J; bases not matched to a gene: 4. The CDR3 protein is CAISGQTGGETQYF. CDR3 nucleotide sequence: TGTGCCATCAGTGGACAGACAGGGGGAGAGACCCAGTACTTC.

The chain uses TRBV12-5 and TRBJ2-5; weak D call: TRBD2 (6 bases). The CDR3 extends over 13 amino acids. Germline CDR1 and CDR2: LGHNT and FRNRAP. The V and J ends lost 3 bases and 3 bases respectively, with 8 bases between them. This CDR3 reads CASGFRLEETQYF. CDR3 DNA: TGTGCTAGTGGTTTCCGACTAGAAGAGACCCAGTACTTC.

The rearrangement uses TRBV5-1 and TRBJ2-1; D uncertain. The germline V and J ends were trimmed by 3 bases and 0 bases, with 16 bases remaining between them. The CDR3 length is 17 residues. Germline V gene lookup returns CDR1 SGHRS and CDR2 YFSETQ. For the CDR3, the DNA is TGCGCCAGCAGCTCCGTACCGGGTATTCGCTCCTACAATGAGCAGTTCTTC. Its protein is CASSSVPGIRSYNEQFF.

J is TRBJ2-1 and V is TRBV7-2; no clear D gene. The germline V and J ends were trimmed by 5 bases and 5 bases, with 13 bases remaining between them. CDR1 and CDR2 from the germline V gene are SGHTA and FQGNSA. The CDR3 length is 14 residues. The CDR3 DNA is TGTGCCAGCAGCCCCGAGCGTGTCGACAATGAGCAGTTCTTC. Translation: CASSPERVDNEQFF. The full variable domain, its missing parts supplied by reference TRBV7-2 and TRBJ2-1, is GAGVSQSPSNKVTEKGKDVELRCDPISGHTALYWYRQSLGQGLEFLIYFQGNSAPDKSGLPSDRFSAERTGGSVSTLTIQRTQQEDSAVYLCASSPERVDNEQFFGPGTRLTVL.

The chain has TRBV24-1 and TRBJ2-5; TRBD2 matches at 8 bases. CDR1 and CDR2 (germline): KGHDR, SFDVKD. Trimming removed 1 base from V and 4 bases from J; junction bases left unmatched: 7. The CDR3 sequence is 16 residues long. CDR3 DNA: TGTGCCACCAGTGATTTCGCGGGAGGCGGAGGAGAGACCCAGTACTTC. Its protein is CATSDFAGGGGETQYF.

The chain combines TRBV7-2 with TRBJ2-7, with D uncertain. Trimming left V 3 bases short and J 1 base short, with 4 bases between. The germline gives CDR1 SGHTA, CDR2 FQGNSA. CDR3 length: 12 residues. CDR3: CASSFRSYEQYF. CDR3 coding DNA: TGTGCCAGCAGCTTTCGGTCCTACGAGCAGTACTTC.

This clone was detected a few times. The chain uses TRBV2 and TRBJ1-5; no reliable D call. Germline V CDR1 and CDR2: SNHLY, FYNNEI. CDR3 length equals 15 residues. V lost 7 bases and J lost 4, with 17 bases in between. CDR3 coding DNA: TGTGCCAGCAAAAGTAGTACTGCCGATAATCAGCCCCAGCATTTT. Its translation is CASKSSTADNQPQHF. The full variable domain, in which reference TRBV2 and TRBJ1-5 provide the parts outside the CDR3, is EPEVTQTPSHQVTQMGQEVILRCVPISNHLYFYWYRQILGQKVEFLVSFYNNEISEKSEIFDDQFSVERPDGSNFTLKIRSTKLEDSAMYFCASKSSTADNQPQHFGDGTRLSIL.

The chain is built from TRBV7-3 and TRBJ1-1; no firm D call. The germline gives CDR1 SGHTA, CDR2 FQGTGA. The V end was cut by 1 base, the J end by 3 bases, with 15 bases between. This CDR3 comprises 16 residues. CDR3 protein: CASSLNAGSVYTEAFF. The CDR3 DNA sequence: TGTGCCAGCAGCTTAAATGCGGGGTCGGTCTACACTGAAGCTTTCTTT.

This clone was counted once. The chain carries TRBV2 and TRBJ2-7; 9 bases agree with TRBD1. Germline V lookup: CDR1 SNHLY, CDR2 FYNNEI. The CDR3 has 14 amino acids. With V trimmed by 6 bases and J by 5 bases, 8 bases remained unmatched. The CDR3 region has the DNA TGTGCCAGCAGCCTGACAGGGGGATGGGACGAGCAGTACTTC. Translating gives CASSLTGGWDEQYF. The variable domain in full, with the rest retrieved from reference TRBV2 and TRBJ2-7, is EPEVTQTPSHQVTQMGQEVILRCVPISNHLYFYWYRQILGQKVEFLVSFYNNEISEKSEIFDDQFSVERPDGSNFTLKIRSTKLEDSAMYFCASSLTGGWDEQYFGPGTRLTVT.

The V gene is TRBV20-1, the J gene TRBJ2-5; D is undetermined. The CDR3 is 11 amino acids. The V gene's germline CDR1 is DFQATT and CDR2 SNEGSKA (reference sequence). Trimming removed 7 bases from V and 2 bases from J, with 8 bases in between. This CDR3 is CSEAEQETQYF. CDR3 DNA: TGCAGTGAGGCGGAGCAAGAGACCCAGTACTTC.